This T cell receptor (beta chain) originates from a study of control samples from healthy donors and cancer patients. Here immunoSEQ multiplex PCR was the method, and the copy in TCRdb shows in-frame clones only, minus some. The table records 100,000 to 150,000 clones, roughly 92% of them present only once. The CDR3 totals 16 residues. V dropped 0 bases and J dropped 0 bases, with 6 bases sitting between them. The V gene's germline CDR1 is LGHNA and CDR2 YNFKEQ. The specimen was blood. This TCR was sampled from a man aged 18-30 years in good health. V usage is TRBV4-2 and J usage is TRBJ2-6; the D is unclear. In DNA, the CDR3 is TGTGCCAGCAGCCAAGATATCTCCTCTGGGGCCAACGTCCTGACTTTC. Residues: CASSQDISSGANVLTF.